This is a list of T cell receptor beta chains from one sample in a study of blood T cell repertoires in COVID-19. Sequencing was performed with immunoSEQ multiplex PCR; in TCRdb, only in-frame clones are kept and a portion is missing. The sample lists about 490,000 clones, 80% to 90% occurring once. Sequencing was carried out using peripheral blood. These receptors came from a human donor in a cohort sampled during active COVID-19. Each CDR3 is given with its conserved first and last residue. D genes are given only for firm matches. For some rows the clone size is stated as once, few or many, or as a class when expanded; others skip it.

clone size	D gene	J gene	V gene	CDR3 protein	CDR3 DNA
-	-	TRBJ1-5	TRBV30	CAWKPPGGAGHQPQHF	TGTGCCTGGAAACCCCCCGGGGGGGCTGGGCATCAGCCCCAGCATTTT
-	TRBD1	TRBJ1-3	TRBV5-1	CASSSDRISGNTIYF	TGCGCCAGCAGCTCGGACAGGATCTCTGGAAACACCATATATTTT
-	TRBD1	TRBJ1-4	TRBV5-1	CASSPRDRGRGDEKLFF	TGCGCCAGCAGCCCGCGGGACAGGGGGAGAGGTGATGAAAAACTGTTTTTT
once	-	TRBJ2-5	TRBV14	CASSQIEETQYF	TGTGCCAGCAGCCAAATAGAGGAGACCCAGTACTTC
-	TRBD2	TRBJ2-2	TRBV19	CASRTSGSSGELFF	TGTGCCAGTCGGACTAGCGGGAGTAGCGGGGAGCTGTTTTTT
few	TRBD2	TRBJ2-1	TRBV7-2	CASSSGLASYNEQFF	TGTGCCAGCAGCTCCGGACTAGCATCCTACAATGAGCAGTTCTTC
-	TRBD1	TRBJ1-2	TRBV2	CASRGDRPGYTF	TGTGCCAGCAGGGGGGACAGGCCAGGCTACACCTTC
-	-	TRBJ1-3	TRBV30	CACSGDTIYF	TGTGCCTGCTCCGGGGACACCATATATTTT
-	TRBD1	TRBJ1-1	TRBV30	CAWSVGQGGTEAFF	TGTGCCTGGAGTGTAGGCCAGGGGGGCACTGAAGCTTTCTTT
-	-	TRBJ1-1	TRBV19	CASKQWGPRVRAFF	TGTGCCAGTAAGCAGTGGGGCCCCCGGGTAAGAGCTTTCTTT
-	-	TRBJ2-7	TRBV19	CASSMLRSSYEQYF	TGTGCCAGTAGTATGTTGCGGAGCTCCTACGAGCAGTACTTC
-	TRBD2	TRBJ2-3	TRBV5-1	CASSMRTSGSQTDTQYF	TGCGCCAGCAGCATGAGGACTAGCGGGAGTCAAACAGATACGCAGTATTTT
-	TRBD1	TRBJ2-1	TRBV4-1	CASSLEGQRYNEQFF	TGCGCCAGCAGCCTTGAGGGACAGCGGTACAATGAGCAGTTCTTC
-	TRBD1	TRBJ2-7	TRBV6-2/TRBV6-3	CASSLDRGRYEQYF	TGTGCCAGCAGTTTAGACAGGGGACGCTACGAGCAGTACTTC
-	-	TRBJ2-3	TRBV11-3	CASSLGALPSTDTQYF	TGTGCCAGCAGCTTAGGCGCGCTCCCAAGCACAGATACGCAGTATTTT
-	-	TRBJ2-7	TRBV7-8	CASSLPSDGGRGYEQYF	TGTGCCAGCAGCTTACCCTCAGACGGTGGCAGGGGCTACGAGCAGTACTTC
few	-	TRBJ1-6	TRBV3-1/TRBV3-2	CASSPPGGGGNNSPLHF	TGTGCCAGCAGCCCGCCGGGGGGCGGAGGGAATAATTCACCCCTCCACTTT
-	TRBD1	TRBJ2-3	TRBV19	CASKGTATDTQYF	TGTGCCAGTAAAGGGACAGCAACCGATACGCAGTATTTT
-	-	TRBJ1-1	TRBV5-1	CASSLVPGTTNTEAFF	TGCGCCAGCAGCTTGGTTCCCGGGACAACGAACACTGAAGCTTTCTTT
-	-	TRBJ1-1	TRBV9	CASSPRTDEAFF	TGTGCCAGCAGCCCCAGGACAGACGAAGCTTTCTTT
-	-	TRBJ2-6	TRBV10-3	CAISESVGFSGANVLTF	TGTGCCATCAGTGAGTCGGTTGGCTTCTCTGGGGCCAACGTCCTGACTTTC
-	TRBD1	TRBJ1-1	TRBV2	CASRSTGVWTEAFF	TGTGCCAGCAGAAGCACAGGGGTTTGGACTGAAGCTTTCTTT
-	-	TRBJ2-5	TRBV28	CASSLMGLNGREETQYF	TGTGCCAGCAGTTTGATGGGCCTCAACGGGAGAGAAGAGACCCAGTACTTC
-	TRBD2	TRBJ2-1	TRBV5-5	CASSLGLADPYNEQFF	TGTGCCAGCAGCTTGGGACTAGCGGACCCCTACAATGAGCAGTTCTTC
-	-	TRBJ2-2	TRBV5-8	CASRARRGANTGELFF	TGTGCCAGCAGGGCTAGAAGGGGCGCAAACACCGGGGAGCTGTTTTTT
-	TRBD2	TRBJ2-5	TRBV7-9	CASRRAGEGETQYF	TGTGCCAGCAGGAGAGCGGGAGAGGGAGAGACCCAGTACTTC
-	TRBD2	TRBJ2-7	TRBV29-1	CSGGTSGSYEQYF	TGCAGCGGGGGGACTAGCGGATCCTACGAGCAGTACTTC
-	TRBD2	TRBJ2-3	TRBV29-1	CSALLAGRPTDTQYF	TGCAGCGCTTTACTAGCGGGACGCCCCACAGATACGCAGTATTTT
-	TRBD2	TRBJ2-1	TRBV11-2	CASSSLSWGGNEQFF	TGTGCCAGCAGCTCACTCTCTTGGGGAGGGAATGAGCAGTTCTTC
-	-	TRBJ2-7	TRBV11-3	CASSSSQGPHYEQYF	TGTGCCAGCAGCTCCAGTCAGGGGCCCCATTACGAGCAGTACTTC
-	TRBD2	TRBJ2-3	TRBV6-2/TRBV6-3	CASSTGRLDSGSTDTQYF	TGTGCCAGCAGTACCGGACGCCTGGATAGCGGGAGCACAGATACGCAGTATTTT
-	-	TRBJ1-1	TRBV19	CASSMGQEMNTEAFF	TGTGCCAGTAGTATGGGGCAGGAGATGAACACTGAAGCTTTCTTT
-	TRBD1	TRBJ1-6	TRBV5-1	CASSLEGAGNSPLHF	TGCGCCAGCAGCTTGGAGGGGGCTGGCAATTCACCCCTCCACTTT
few	TRBD1	TRBJ1-5	TRBV5-6	CASSNRQGAGSQPQHF	TGTGCCAGCAGCAACCGACAGGGGGCCGGGAGTCAGCCCCAGCATTTT
-	-	TRBJ2-6	TRBV18	CASSSVQGSGANVLTF	TGTGCCAGCTCATCGGTTCAGGGATCTGGGGCCAACGTCCTGACTTTC
-	TRBD2	TRBJ2-5	TRBV6-5	CASSLTSGNQETQYF	TGTGCCAGCAGTTTGACTAGCGGCAACCAAGAGACCCAGTACTTC
-	TRBD2	TRBJ2-3	TRBV11-2	CASSLVPLLAGSSDTQYF	TGTGCCAGCAGCTTAGTCCCCCTACTAGCGGGATCCTCAGATACGCAGTATTTT
once	TRBD1	TRBJ2-7	TRBV28	CASRVTGQGEQYF	TGTGCCAGCAGGGTCACCGGACAGGGCGAGCAGTACTTC
-	-	TRBJ2-7	TRBV5-1	CASSLEGEVVYEQYF	TGCGCCAGCAGCCTCGAAGGGGAGGTGGTATACGAGCAGTACTTC
-	-	TRBJ2-7	TRBV3-1/TRBV3-2	CASSLLRTALGEQYF	TGTGCCAGCAGCCTTCTAAGGACAGCCTTAGGCGAGCAGTACTTC
-	-	TRBJ2-2	TRBV19	CASSPGGGTGELFF	TGTGCCAGTAGTCCCGGAGGTGGCACCGGGGAGCTGTTTTTT
-	TRBD1	TRBJ1-6	TRBV30	CAWSFGRQGANSPLHF	TGTGCCTGGAGTTTTGGGAGACAGGGGGCGAATTCACCCCTCCACTTT
-	-	TRBJ1-2	TRBV18	CASSPMGRENSNYGYTF	TGTGCCAGCTCACCAATGGGCAGGGAAAACTCTAACTATGGCTACACCTTC
few	-	TRBJ1-1	TRBV29-1	CSALADFSEAFF	TGCAGCGCATTGGCCGACTTCAGTGAAGCTTTCTTT
few	-	TRBJ1-3	TRBV27	CASSPAPGWSGNTIYF	TGTGCCAGCAGTCCAGCCCCAGGGTGGTCTGGAAACACCATATATTTT
-	-	TRBJ2-7	TRBV14	CASSQDTAGLFYEQYF	TGTGCCAGCAGCCAAGATACCGCGGGCCTCTTTTACGAGCAGTACTTC
-	-	TRBJ1-1	TRBV28	CASSLSPLRTEAFF	TGTGCCAGCAGTTTATCCCCACTGAGGACTGAAGCTTTCTTT
-	TRBD1	TRBJ1-2	TRBV7-2	CASSLTGGVNYGYTF	TGTGCCAGCAGCTTGACAGGGGGAGTCAACTATGGCTACACCTTC
few	TRBD1	TRBJ1-5	TRBV18	CASSLFGTGEGQPQHF	TGTGCCAGCTCACTCTTTGGGACAGGGGAGGGTCAGCCCCAGCATTTT
-	-	TRBJ2-5	TRBV7-7	CASSLRVTGAGLTETQYF	TGTGCTAGCAGCTTAAGAGTAACCGGAGCAGGGTTAACAGAGACCCAGTACTTC
-	-	TRBJ1-5	TRBV7-2	CASRSQVPNQPQHF	TGTGCCAGCAGGTCTCAGGTCCCAAATCAGCCCCAGCATTTT
-	-	TRBJ1-4	TRBV30	CAWSVLRTNEKLFF	TGTGCCTGGAGTGTACTCAGGACTAATGAAAAACTGTTTTTT
-	-	TRBJ1-2	TRBV19	CASSMDYPGEGGYTF	TGTGCCAGTAGTATGGACTATCCCGGGGAAGGGGGCTACACCTTC
-	-	TRBJ1-4	TRBV28	CASGSGGFTTNEKLFF	TGTGCCAGCGGTTCCGGGGGGTTTACAACTAATGAAAAACTGTTTTTT
-	TRBD1	TRBJ1-1	TRBV19	CASSSFATGGTEAFF	TGTGCCAGTAGTTCTTTCGCGACAGGGGGCACTGAAGCTTTCTTT